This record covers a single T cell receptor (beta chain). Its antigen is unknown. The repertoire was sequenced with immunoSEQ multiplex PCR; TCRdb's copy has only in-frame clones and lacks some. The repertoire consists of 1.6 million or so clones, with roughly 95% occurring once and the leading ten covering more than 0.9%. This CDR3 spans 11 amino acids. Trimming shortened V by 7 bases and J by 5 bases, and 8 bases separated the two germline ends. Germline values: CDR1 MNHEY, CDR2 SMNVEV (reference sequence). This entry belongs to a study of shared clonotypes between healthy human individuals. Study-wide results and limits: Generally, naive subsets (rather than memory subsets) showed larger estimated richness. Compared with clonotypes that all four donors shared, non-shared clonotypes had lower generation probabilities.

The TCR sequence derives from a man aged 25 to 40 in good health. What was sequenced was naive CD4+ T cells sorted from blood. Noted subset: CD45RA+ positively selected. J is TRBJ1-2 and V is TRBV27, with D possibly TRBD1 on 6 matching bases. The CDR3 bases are TGTGCCAGCATTAGGGGGTATGGCTACACCTTC. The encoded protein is CASIRGYGYTF.